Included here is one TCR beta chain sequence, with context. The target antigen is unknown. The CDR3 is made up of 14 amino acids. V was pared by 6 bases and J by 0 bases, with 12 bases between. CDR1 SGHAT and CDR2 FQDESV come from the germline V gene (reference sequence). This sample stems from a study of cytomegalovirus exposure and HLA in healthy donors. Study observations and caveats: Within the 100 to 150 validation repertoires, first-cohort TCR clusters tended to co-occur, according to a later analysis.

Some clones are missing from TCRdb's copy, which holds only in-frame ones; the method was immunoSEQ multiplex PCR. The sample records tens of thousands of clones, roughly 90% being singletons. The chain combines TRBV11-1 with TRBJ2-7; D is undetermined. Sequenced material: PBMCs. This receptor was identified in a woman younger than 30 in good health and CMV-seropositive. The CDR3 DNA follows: TGTGCCAGCAGTCAGTCTTATGGCTCCTACGAGCAGTACTTC. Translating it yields CASSQSYGSYEQYF.